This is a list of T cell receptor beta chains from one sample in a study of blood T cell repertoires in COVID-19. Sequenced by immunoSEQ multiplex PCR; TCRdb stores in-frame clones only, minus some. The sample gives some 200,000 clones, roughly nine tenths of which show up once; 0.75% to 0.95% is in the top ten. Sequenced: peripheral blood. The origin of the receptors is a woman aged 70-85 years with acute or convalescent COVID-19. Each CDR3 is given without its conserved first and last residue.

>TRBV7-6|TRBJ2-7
ASSLRGSYEQY
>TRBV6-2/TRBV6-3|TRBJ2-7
ASSRPVAGAHEQY
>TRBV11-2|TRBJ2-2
ASSLSGVGELF
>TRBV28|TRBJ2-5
ASSSPRGSRETQY
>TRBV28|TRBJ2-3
ASRRLDVGTDTQY
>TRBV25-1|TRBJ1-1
ASSAPLGLDKPFGAF
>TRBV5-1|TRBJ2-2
ASTIRRDRGRGELF
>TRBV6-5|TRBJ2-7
ASRISGLRYEQY
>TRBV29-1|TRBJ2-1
SAGDNEQF
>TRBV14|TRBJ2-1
ASSPPGGAARDNEQF
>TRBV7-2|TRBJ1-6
ASSLRGQKSGNSPLH
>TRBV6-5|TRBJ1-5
ASTVVGTGNQPQH
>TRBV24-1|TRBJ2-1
ATSQGTSGRLLNEQF
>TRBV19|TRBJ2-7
ASRPWGQGGEQY
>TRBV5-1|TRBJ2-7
ASSKPGQGLGEQY
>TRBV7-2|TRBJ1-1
ASRIIAVGGTEAF
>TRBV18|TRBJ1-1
ASSPPRGSNTEAF
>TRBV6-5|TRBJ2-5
ASSYTRRETQY
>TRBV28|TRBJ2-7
ASRHYEQY
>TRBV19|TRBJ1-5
ASSLTAGTGGDQPQH
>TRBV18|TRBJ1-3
ASSPESSGNTIY
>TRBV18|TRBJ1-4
ASSPPVTGKLF
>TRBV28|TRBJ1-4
ASSYGQGNEKLF
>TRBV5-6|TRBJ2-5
ASSIPGVPQETQY
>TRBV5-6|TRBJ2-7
ASSFPGYGEQY
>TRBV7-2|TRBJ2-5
ASSFGTRHETQY
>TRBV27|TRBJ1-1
ASRSDRLLNTEAF
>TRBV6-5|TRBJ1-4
ASSRDRGPEKLF
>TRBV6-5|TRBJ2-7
ASSYSTSGIIHEQY
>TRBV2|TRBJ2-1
ASSETSGSAAEQF
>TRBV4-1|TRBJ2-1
ASSPPGLDYNEQF
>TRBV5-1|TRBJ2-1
ASSQGLPGGNEQF
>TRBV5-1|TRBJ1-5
ASSTGQPNQPQH
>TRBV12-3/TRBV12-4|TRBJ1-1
ASSLSVEAF
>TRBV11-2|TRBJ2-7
ASSRGQYEQY